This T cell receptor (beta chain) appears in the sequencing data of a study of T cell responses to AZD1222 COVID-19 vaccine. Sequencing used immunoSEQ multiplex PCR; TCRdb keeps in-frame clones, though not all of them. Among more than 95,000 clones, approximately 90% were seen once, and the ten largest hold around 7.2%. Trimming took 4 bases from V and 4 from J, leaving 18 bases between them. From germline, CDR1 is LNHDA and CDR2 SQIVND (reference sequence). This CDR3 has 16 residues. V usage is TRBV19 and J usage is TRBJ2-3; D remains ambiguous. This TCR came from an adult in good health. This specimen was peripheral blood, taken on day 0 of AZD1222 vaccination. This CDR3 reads CASSTSPSSGADTQYF. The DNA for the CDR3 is TGTGCCAGTAGTACCTCCCCCTCCTCTGGCGCAGATACGCAGTATTTT.